These T cell receptor beta chains were read from a single sample in a study of T cell responses to AZD1222 COVID-19 vaccine. Here immunoSEQ multiplex PCR was the method, and the copy in TCRdb shows in-frame clones only, minus some. Among about 160,000 clones, over 75% were seen once, and the ten largest hold 6.9%. The sample here was peripheral blood, taken on day 0 of AZD1222 vaccination. These receptors originate from an adult in good health. Both conserved end residues are part of each CDR3. D genes are given only for firm matches. The size of a clone is reported for some rows only, either as once, few or many, or as a class for expanded clones.

CDR3 protein,CDR3 DNA,clone size,V gene,J gene,D gene
CASSDSTGAGDTQYF,TGTGCCAGCAGTGACTCGACGGGGGCGGGAGATACGCAGTATTTT,NA,TRBV6-4,TRBJ2-3,NA
CASSPGDGYTF,TGTGCCAGCTCACCAGGGGATGGCTACACCTTC,NA,TRBV18,TRBJ1-2,NA
CASSQVESSYNSPLHF,TGTGCCAGCAGCCAAGTTGAGAGCTCCTATAATTCACCCCTCCACTTT,NA,TRBV3-1/TRBV3-2,TRBJ1-6,NA
CASSKESGLAGGLGNEQFF,TGTGCCAGCAGCAAAGAATCGGGACTAGCGGGGGGGTTAGGGAATGAGCAGTTCTTC,NA,TRBV7-3,TRBJ2-1,TRBD2
CASGTSGANVLTF,TGTGCTAGTGGAACCTCTGGGGCCAACGTCCTGACTTTC,NA,TRBV12-5,TRBJ2-6,NA
CARRTIMTYEQYF,TGTGCCAGGAGGACTATCATGACCTACGAGCAGTACTTC,NA,TRBV2,TRBJ2-7,NA
CASSEAGEGHRREKLFF,TGTGCCAGCAGTGAAGCGGGGGAAGGCCACAGGCGGGAAAAACTGTTTTTT,NA,TRBV6-1,TRBJ1-4,NA
CASSLTTRVGGQYF,TGTGCCAGCAGCTTAACGACCAGGGTCGGTGGGCAGTACTTC,NA,TRBV7-2,TRBJ2-7,NA
CASSYSSGGSGELFF,TGTGCCAGCAGTTACTCTAGCGGGGGGTCCGGGGAGCTGTTTTTT,NA,TRBV6-5,TRBJ2-2,TRBD2
CASSQIRNEQFF,TGTGCCAGCAGCCAAATCCGCAATGAGCAGTTCTTC,NA,TRBV3-1/TRBV3-2,TRBJ2-1,NA
CASLRFPYEQYF,TGTGCCAGCCTAAGGTTCCCCTACGAGCAGTACTTC,NA,TRBV12-3/TRBV12-4,TRBJ2-7,NA
CASSQQGTSGSYEQYF,TGTGCCAGCAGCCAACAAGGGACTAGCGGATCCTACGAGCAGTACTTC,once,TRBV4-2,TRBJ2-7,TRBD2
CASSLDGGWSGGAYEQYF,TGCGCCAGCAGCTTGGACGGAGGTTGGAGCGGGGGGGCCTACGAGCAGTACTTC,NA,TRBV5-1,TRBJ2-7,TRBD2
CATSRPDPGAQYF,TGTGCCACCAGCAGACCTGACCCAGGCGCGCAGTACTTC,once,TRBV15,TRBJ2-7,NA
CASSSTDGIETQYF,TGTGCCAGCAGTTCCACAGATGGAATAGAGACCCAGTACTTC,NA,TRBV6-5,TRBJ2-5,NA
CASSFQPAGATEAFF,TGTGCCAGCAGCTTTCAACCTGCGGGGGCCACTGAAGCTTTCTTT,NA,TRBV11-2,TRBJ1-1,NA
CASSVSGGDYEQYF,TGTGCCAGCAGCGTTAGCGGGGGGGACTACGAGCAGTACTTC,NA,TRBV9,TRBJ2-7,TRBD2
CASSRYSSGGADEQFF,TGTGCCAGCTCACGGTATTCTAGCGGGGGGGCCGATGAGCAGTTCTTC,NA,TRBV18,TRBJ2-1,TRBD2
CASSLWDTVGVRELFF,TGTGCCAGCAGTCTATGGGACACGGTGGGAGTCCGGGAGCTGTTTTTT,few,TRBV28,TRBJ2-2,NA
CASSTGRGETQYF,TGTGCCAGCAGCACCGGACGGGGAGAGACCCAGTACTTC,NA,TRBV5-6,TRBJ2-5,NA
CATEDRPNYGYTF,TGTGCCACCGAGGACAGGCCTAACTATGGCTACACCTTC,once,TRBV6-5,TRBJ1-2,TRBD1
CASSSGTGNTEAFF,TGTGCCAGCAGCTCCGGGACAGGGAACACTGAAGCTTTCTTT,NA,TRBV7-9,TRBJ1-1,TRBD1
CASSNVAFYTF,TGTGCCAGTAGTAATGTCGCCTTCTACACCTTC,NA,TRBV19,TRBJ1-2,NA
CAWRTGAHREAFF,TGTGCCTGGCGTACGGGGGCGCATCGGGAAGCTTTCTTT,NA,TRBV30,TRBJ1-1,NA
CASSITGNSPLHF,TGTGCCAGTAGTATAACAGGGAATTCACCCCTCCACTTT,NA,TRBV19,TRBJ1-6,NA
CASSLGASGGREQYF,TGCGCCAGCAGCTTGGGCGCTAGCGGGGGTCGCGAGCAGTACTTC,NA,TRBV5-1,TRBJ2-7,TRBD2
CAISESGNSPLHF,TGTGCCATCAGTGAGTCTGGGAATTCACCCCTCCACTTT,NA,TRBV10-3,TRBJ1-6,NA
CASSLRAPDRSRTEAFF,TGTGCCAGCAGCCTTCGGGCGCCGGACCGGAGTCGAACTGAAGCTTTCTTT,NA,TRBV11-2,TRBJ1-1,NA
CASSYSRQGNYGYTF,TGTGCCAGCAGTTACTCGAGGCAGGGTAACTATGGCTACACCTTC,once,TRBV6-5,TRBJ1-2,NA
CASSLPFGTSGARTGELFF,TGCGCCAGCAGCTTGCCATTCGGGACTAGCGGGGCGAGGACCGGGGAGCTGTTTTTT,NA,TRBV5-1,TRBJ2-2,TRBD2
CASSVDTGSHTEAFF,TGTGCCAGCAGCGTTGATACAGGGTCGCACACTGAAGCTTTCTTT,NA,TRBV9,TRBJ1-1,NA
CASSLAGNTEAFF,TGTGCCAGCAGCTTAGCCGGGAACACTGAAGCTTTCTTT,NA,TRBV7-9,TRBJ1-1,NA
CASSLDWVRTEAFF,TGTGCCAGCAGCTTGGACTGGGTAAGGACTGAAGCTTTCTTT,NA,TRBV5-6,TRBJ1-1,NA
CASSLGGQGATGELFF,TGTGCCAGCAGCTTAGGGGGTCAGGGGGCTACCGGGGAGCTGTTTTTT,NA,TRBV11-1,TRBJ2-2,TRBD1